This is a list of T cell receptor beta chains from one sample in a study of cytomegalovirus exposure and HLA in healthy donors. Clones were sequenced by immunoSEQ multiplex PCR, and TCRdb holds only the in-frame ones, with some missing. This sample's clone table lists some 72,000 clones. The sequenced sample consisted of PBMCs. These receptors came from a man aged 25-45 years in good health and CMV-seronegative. The CDR3 runs from the conserved cysteine through the conserved F or W.

V	J	CDR3
TRBV9	TRBJ2-7	CASSEGQGGEQYF
TRBV19	TRBJ1-1	CASKDPGRTEAFF
TRBV4-2	TRBJ1-2	CASSPRTGENYGYTF
TRBV6-6	TRBJ1-3	CASRIRGGFGNTIYF
TRBV29-1	TRBJ2-5	CSGGGGRLETQYF
TRBV6-1	TRBJ1-2	CASSEGTESDYTF
TRBV29-1	TRBJ2-7	CSVRGGHRVSSYEQYF
TRBV7-2	TRBJ2-7	CASRQGSNEQYF
TRBV6-1	TRBJ2-7	CASSGNRGIDEQYF
TRBV5-4	TRBJ1-2	CASSKPGNYGYTF
TRBV9	TRBJ2-1	CASCSGRQDEQFF
TRBV25-1	TRBJ2-7	CASSRGREQYF
TRBV30	TRBJ2-1	CAWSVIAGDAHEQFF
TRBV30	TRBJ1-5	CAWSGTGDGQPQHF
TRBV5-4	TRBJ2-2	CASSLDGGRPGELFF
TRBV9	TRBJ1-1	CASSVEGQESEAFF
TRBV5-5	TRBJ2-7	CASSPKPTSLTYEQYF
TRBV30	TRBJ2-3	CAWSAKVAGDTDTQYF
TRBV5-6	TRBJ1-1	CASSPPGEGASEAFF
TRBV7-9	TRBJ2-1	CASSATGLSSYNEQFF
TRBV5-1	TRBJ2-7	CASSLGARDYEQYF